This T cell receptor (beta chain) is from a study of blood T cell repertoires in COVID-19. Study summary: Samples taken during acute and convalescent COVID-19 were collected in the United States, Italy and Spain.

Trimming took off 4 bases at V and 7 bases at J, with 9 bases between the two ends. The CDR3 loop spans 12 amino acids. Germline V gene sequence: CDR1 SGDLS, CDR2 YYNGEE. Original analysis: From reference gene primer amplification, estimates of nucleated cell counts were derived. Sequenced by immunoSEQ multiplex PCR; TCRdb stores in-frame clones only, minus some. That table gives V, J and clone size, and the DNA gave D and trimming. The sample includes 200,000 or so clones, 70% to 90% of them seen just once. This clone was detected once. The specimen sequenced was peripheral blood. This receptor was obtained from a man aged 70 or older with active or convalescent COVID-19. The V gene is TRBV9, the J gene TRBJ2-1; no firm D call. The CDR3 DNA is TGTGCCAGCAGCCCTCTGAGGAATGAGCAGTTCTTC. This sequence encodes CASSPLRNEQFF. Full variable domain (rest looked up from reference TRBV9 and TRBJ2-1): DSGVTQTPKHLITATGQRVTLRCSPRSGDLSVYWYQQSLDQGLQFLIQYYNGEERAKGNILERFSAQQFPDLHSELNLSSLELGDSALYFCASSPLRNEQFFGPGTRLTVL.